Listed here is a single T cell receptor beta chain. CDR3 size: 13 residues. Trimming at V came to 6 bases and at J to 9 bases, leaving 8 bases not matched to a gene. The authors ran a second PCR of roughly 6 to 12 cycles using a sample-barcoded 5' primer and a J-beta primer mix. TCRdb ran MiXCR on the 5' RACE reads and lists one entry per CDR3 protein. The table has hundreds of thousands of distinct CDR3 sequences, 50% to 65% seen once. The sample belongs to a study of blood T cells in healthy people across ages. Sequences were obtained from blood. The V call is TRBV12-3 or TRBV12-4, the J call TRBJ2-5; TRBD2 matches 9 bases. The TCR was taken from an elderly man in good health. CDR3 bases: TGTGCCAGCAGGATAGCGGGAGTGGAGGCCCAGTACTTC. This translates into CASRIAGVEAQYF.